This T cell receptor beta chain emerged from a study of monozygotic twins with inflammatory bowel disease. Study results and limitations: Lower sharing of clonotypes with other individuals was seen in IBD patients than in healthy twins. This was most marked in patients showing signs of disease activity.

PCR of TCRalpha and TCRbeta cDNA was nested, with two rounds of about 15 and 9 cycles. After re-calling the 5' RACE reads, TCRdb lists one entry per CDR3 protein, DNA absent. The sample includes about 420,000 distinct CDR3 sequences. A remark on this clonotype: Its antigen is undetermined.

CDR1 is DFQATT, CDR2 SNEGSKA, per germline (reference sequence). This CDR3 contains 17 residues. V usage is TRBV20-1 and J usage is TRBJ1-2; TCRdb gives TRBD1 as the D gene, but with no DNA this cannot be confirmed. This clonotype was sampled from a human donor with ulcerative colitis or Crohn's disease, or a healthy co-twin of an affected twin (not recorded which). Sequencing was done on a sample of blood. CDR3 protein: CSARTRSGGGIGYGYTF.